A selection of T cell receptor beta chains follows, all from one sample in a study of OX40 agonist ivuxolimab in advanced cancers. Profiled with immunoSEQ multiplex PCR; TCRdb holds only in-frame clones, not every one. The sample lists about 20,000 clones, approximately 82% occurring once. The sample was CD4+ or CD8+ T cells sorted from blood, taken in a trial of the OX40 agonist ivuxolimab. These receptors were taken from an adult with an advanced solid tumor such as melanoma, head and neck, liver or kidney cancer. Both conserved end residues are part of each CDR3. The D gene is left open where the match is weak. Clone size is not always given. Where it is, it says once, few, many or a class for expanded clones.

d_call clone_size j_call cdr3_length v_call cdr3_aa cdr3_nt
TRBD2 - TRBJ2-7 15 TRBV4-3 CASSQGLAASYEQYF TGCGCCAGCAGCCAAGGGCTAGCGGCCTCCTACGAGCAGTACTTC
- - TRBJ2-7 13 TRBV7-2 CASSSGPTYEQYF TGTGCCAGCAGCTCGGGACCAACCTACGAGCAGTACTTC
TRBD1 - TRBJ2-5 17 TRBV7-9 CASSLAGGTGGFETQYF TGTGCCAGCAGCTTAGCCGGTGGGACAGGGGGCTTTGAGACCCAGTACTTC
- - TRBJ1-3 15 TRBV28 CASSLIRSSGNTIYF TGTGCCAGCAGTTTAATCAGGAGCTCTGGAAACACCATATATTTT
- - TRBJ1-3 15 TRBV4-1 CASSQSGASGNTIYF TGCGCCAGCAGCCAAAGTGGGGCATCTGGAAACACCATATATTTT
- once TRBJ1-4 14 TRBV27 CASSSGRMDEKLFF TGTGCCAGCAGTTCCGGTAGGATGGATGAAAAACTGTTTTTT
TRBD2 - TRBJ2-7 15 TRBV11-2 CASRFSGSYSYEQYF TGTGCCAGCAGATTTAGCGGGAGTTACTCCTACGAGCAGTACTTC
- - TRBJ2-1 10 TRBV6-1 CATSPHEQFF TGTGCCACCTCTCCCCATGAGCAGTTCTTC
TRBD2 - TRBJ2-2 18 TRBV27 CASSPLPYSGGNTGELFF TGTGCCAGCAGTCCCCTCCCCTATAGCGGGGGGAACACCGGGGAGCTGTTTTTT
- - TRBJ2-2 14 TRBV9 CASSVTADTGELFF TGTGCCAGCAGCGTAACAGCAGATACCGGGGAGCTGTTTTTT
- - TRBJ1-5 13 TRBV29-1 CSVEVGGNQPQHF TGCAGCGTTGAGGTGGGGGGCAATCAGCCCCAGCATTTT
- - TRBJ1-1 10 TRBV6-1 CASSEVEAFF TGTGCCAGCAGTGAGGTTGAGGCTTTCTTT
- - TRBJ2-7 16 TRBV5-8 CASSQDGPPSSYEQYF TGTGCCAGCAGCCAGGACGGACCCCCGAGCTCCTACGAGCAGTACTTC
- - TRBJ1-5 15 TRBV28 CASSSGEGINQPQHF TGTGCCAGCAGTTCGGGAGAGGGGATCAATCAGCCCCAGCATTTT
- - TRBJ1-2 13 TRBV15 CATSLPTGYGYTF TGTGCCACTTCCCTCCCCACGGGCTATGGCTACACCTTC
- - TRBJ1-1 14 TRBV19 CASSIGQGGTEAFF TGTGCCAGTAGTATCGGTCAGGGAGGCACTGAAGCTTTCTTT
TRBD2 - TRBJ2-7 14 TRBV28 CASSPGREGDEQYF TGTGCCAGCAGCCCCGGGAGGGAGGGCGACGAGCAGTACTTC
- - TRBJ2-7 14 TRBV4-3 CASSQEDYRYEQYF TGCGCCAGCAGCCAAGAGGACTACCGCTACGAGCAGTACTTC
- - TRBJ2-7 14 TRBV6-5 CASSYDSSSYEQYF TGTGCCAGCAGTTACGACAGCTCCTCCTACGAGCAGTACTTC
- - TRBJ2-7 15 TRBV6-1 CASSIPGTFLYEQYF TGTGCCAGCAGTATCCCCGGGACATTCCTCTACGAGCAGTACTTC
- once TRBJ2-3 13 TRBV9 CASSGGPTDTQYF TGTGCCAGCAGCGGGGGGCCCACAGATACGCAGTATTTT
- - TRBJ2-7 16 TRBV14 CASSQDQAVGFYEQYF TGTGCCAGCAGCCAAGATCAGGCAGTGGGGTTCTACGAGCAGTACTTC
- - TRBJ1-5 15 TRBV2 CASSDRGGSNQPQHF TGTGCCAGCAGTGATAGGGGTGGGAGCAATCAGCCCCAGCATTTT
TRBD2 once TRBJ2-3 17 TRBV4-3 CASSQGLAGGFTDTQYF TGCGCCAGCAGCCAAGGTCTAGCGGGGGGGTTCACAGATACGCAGTATTTT
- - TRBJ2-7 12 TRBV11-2 CASSFTDYEQYF TGTGCCAGCAGCTTTACAGACTACGAGCAGTACTTC
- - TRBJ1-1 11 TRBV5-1 CASNAGTEAFF TGCGCCAGCAACGCGGGCACTGAAGCTTTCTTT
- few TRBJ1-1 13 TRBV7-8 CASSPGHTHEAFF TGTGCCAGCAGCCCGGGACATACGCATGAAGCTTTCTTT
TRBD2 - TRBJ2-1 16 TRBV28 CASSLASGSSYNEQFF TGTGCCAGCAGTTTGGCTAGCGGGAGCTCCTACAATGAGCAGTTCTTC
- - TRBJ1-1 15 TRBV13 CASSPPTGLNTEAFF TGTGCCAGCAGCCCGCCGACAGGCTTGAACACTGAAGCTTTCTTT
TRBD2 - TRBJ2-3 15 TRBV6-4 CASSFSGGEADTQYF TGTGCCAGCAGTTTCAGCGGGGGTGAGGCAGATACGCAGTATTTT
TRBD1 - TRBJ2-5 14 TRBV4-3 CASSQGQGPWTQYF TGCGCCAGCAGCCAAGGACAGGGGCCCTGGACCCAGTACTTC
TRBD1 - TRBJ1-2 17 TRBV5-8 CASSLRDRAAGTWGYTF TGTGCCAGCAGCTTGAGGGACAGGGCCGCTGGAACTTGGGGCTACACCTTC
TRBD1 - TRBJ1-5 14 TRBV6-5 CASTAQGGNQPQHF TGTGCCAGCACCGCCCAGGGGGGGAATCAGCCCCAGCATTTT
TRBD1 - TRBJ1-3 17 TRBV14 CASSRETGEGSGNTIYF TGTGCCAGCAGCCGCGAGACAGGGGAGGGATCTGGAAACACCATATATTTT
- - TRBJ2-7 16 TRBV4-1 CASSQESVGTSYEQYF TGCGCCAGCAGCCAAGAATCAGTGGGGACGTCCTACGAGCAGTACTTC
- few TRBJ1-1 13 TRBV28 CASSTGGGAEAFF TGTGCCAGCAGTACGGGTGGGGGAGCTGAAGCTTTCTTT
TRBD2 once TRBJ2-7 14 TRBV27 CASSLRLAGYEQYF TGTGCCAGCAGTTTAAGACTAGCGGGCTACGAGCAGTACTTC
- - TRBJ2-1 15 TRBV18 CASSSIAMGYNEQFF TGTGCCAGCTCAAGCATAGCGATGGGCTACAATGAGCAGTTCTTC
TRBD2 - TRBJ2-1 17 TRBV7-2 CASSLDPLAGGSNEQFF TGTGCCAGCAGCTTAGATCCCCTAGCGGGAGGGTCGAATGAGCAGTTCTTC
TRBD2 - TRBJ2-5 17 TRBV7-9 CASSLIRDYGYQETQYF TGTGCCAGCAGCTTAATTCGGGACTACGGGTACCAAGAGACCCAGTACTTC
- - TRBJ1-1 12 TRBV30 CAWMQGNTEAFF TGTGCCTGGATGCAGGGGAACACTGAAGCTTTCTTT
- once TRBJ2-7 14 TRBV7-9 CASSLPGTPYEQYF TGTGCCAGCAGCTTACCAGGGACCCCCTACGAGCAGTACTTC
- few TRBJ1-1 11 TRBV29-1 CSAGGTTEAFF TGCAGCGCTGGAGGGACTACTGAAGCTTTCTTT
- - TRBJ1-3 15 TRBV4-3 CASSQQRTSGNTIYF TGCGCCAGCAGCCAACAGAGGACCTCTGGAAACACCATATATTTT
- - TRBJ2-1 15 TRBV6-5 CASSLAGSSYNEQFF TGTGCCAGCAGTTTGGCAGGGAGCTCCTACAATGAGCAGTTCTTC
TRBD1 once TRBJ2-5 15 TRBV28 CASSIGTASQETQYF TGTGCCAGCAGTATTGGGACAGCTAGCCAAGAGACCCAGTACTTC
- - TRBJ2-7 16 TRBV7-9 CASSQLTGLSSYEQYF TGTGCCAGCAGCCAGCTTACAGGGCTCAGCTCCTACGAGCAGTACTTC
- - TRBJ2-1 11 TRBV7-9 CASSLVIEQFF TGTGCCAGCAGCTTGGTCATCGAGCAGTTCTTC
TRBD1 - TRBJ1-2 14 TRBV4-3 CASSQTGTGYGYTF TGCGCCAGCAGCCAGACCGGGACAGGCTATGGCTACACCTTC
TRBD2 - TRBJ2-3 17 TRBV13 CASSLEPSGGRSDTQYF TGTGCCAGCAGCTTAGAGCCTAGCGGGGGTCGGTCCGATACGCAGTATTTT